Below are 15 T cell receptor beta chains sequenced from a single sample in a study of shared clonotypes between healthy human individuals. Assay: immunoSEQ multiplex PCR; the TCRdb copy retains only in-frame clones and omits some. The data hold a few million clones, with over 85% observed a single time. The specimen was naive CD4+ T cells from PBMCs. Subset of the sample: CD45RA+ positively selected. These receptors came from a man between 18 and 29 years old in good health. Some clones in this sample may be carry-over from other donors' samples.

The genes are TRBV27 and TRBJ2-7, with 8 positions matching TRBD2. The CDR3 has 14 residues. From germline, CDR1 is MNHEY and CDR2 SMNVEV (reference sequence). Trimming took 7 bases from V and 2 from J; bases not matched to a gene: 7. CDR3 protein: CASNPGGPPYEQYF. For the CDR3, the DNA is TGTGCCAGCAACCCGGGAGGGCCCCCCTACGAGCAGTACTTC.

The chain employs TRBV28 and TRBJ2-1; TRBD2 is a possible D gene (6 bases). The V gene lost 4 bases and the J gene lost 7 bases, with 20 bases spanning the gap. Germline V gene lookup returns CDR1 MDHEN and CDR2 SYDVKM. The CDR3 spans 16 residues. CDR3 sequence reads: CASSSDISGRWNEQFF. The CDR3 region has the DNA TGTGCCAGCAGTTCCGATATTAGCGGAAGGTGGAATGAGCAGTTCTTC.

This chain uses TRBV9 with TRBJ1-1; D is undetermined. There are 14 residues in the CDR3. Looked up from germline, CDR1 is SGDLS and CDR2 is YYNGEE. Trimming cost V 0 bases and J 1 base, with 7 bases left between them. The CDR3, as DNA: TGTGCCAGCAGCGTAGCACCGGCGAACACTGAAGCTTTCTTT. It is translated as CASSVAPANTEAFF.

The V gene is TRBV7-3, the J gene TRBJ2-7; TRBD2 matches at 14 bases. Germline CDR1 SGHTA, CDR2 FQGTGA. The V segment lost 5 bases and the J segment 0 bases; nucleotides outside the gene matches: 9. The CDR3 extends over 18 amino acids. The chain's CDR3 is CASSRTGTSGSSSYEQYF. CDR3 nucleotides: TGTGCCAGCAGCAGAACCGGGACTAGCGGGAGTAGCTCCTACGAGCAGTACTTC. The variable domain in full, completed from reference TRBV7-3 and TRBJ2-7, reads GAGVSQTPSNKVTEKGKYVELRCDPISGHTALYWYRQSLGQGPEFLIYFQGTGAADDSGLPNDRFFAVRPEGSVSTLKIQRTERGDSAVYLCASSRTGTSGSSSYEQYFGPGTRLTVT.

The chain has TRBV18 and TRBJ2-3, with D possibly TRBD1 on 6 matching bases. V lost 2 bases, J lost 3 bases, and 6 bases lay in between. Germline V gene lookup returns CDR1 KGHSH and CDR2 LQKENI. The CDR3 is made up of 13 amino acids. The CDR3 loop is CASSPGQTDTQYF. CDR3 DNA sequence: TGTGCCAGCTCACCAGGACAGACAGATACGCAGTATTTT. Supplemented by reference TRBV18 and TRBJ2-3, the full variable domain reads NAGVMQNPRHLVRRRGQEARLRCSPMKGHSHVYWYRQLPEEGLKFMVYLQKENIIDESGMPKERFSAEFPKEGPSILRIQQVVRGDSAAYFCASSPGQTDTQYFGPGTRLTVL.

The table lists this clone with a count of one. This chain joins TRBV7-2 and TRBJ2-7; 12 nucleotides match TRBD1. CDR3 length: 15 residues. The germline V gene has CDR1 SGHTA and CDR2 FQGNSA. The junction had 8 bases not matched to a gene; V was cut back by 5 bases and J by 6 bases. CDR3 sequence (DNA): TGTGCCAGCAGCGCCCCCGGGACAGGGGGCCTCGAGCAGTACTTC. Its translation: CASSAPGTGGLEQYF.

The chain employs TRBV28 and TRBJ2-5; 8 nucleotides line up with TRBD2. The CDR3 spans 18 residues. Germline V gene lookup returns CDR1 MDHEN and CDR2 SYDVKM. The trim removed 6 bases at V and 3 bases at J, leaving 18 bases unmatched. The CDR3: CASRNWREDITVEETQYF. The CDR3 DNA is TGTGCCAGCAGGAACTGGCGGGAGGATATAACCGTAGAAGAGACCCAGTACTTC.

This chain links TRBV7-3 with TRBJ1-1, with D maybe TRBD1 (5 bases). CDR3 length: 16 amino acids. Per germline, CDR1 SGHTA and CDR2 FQGTGA. V lost 5 bases and J lost 4, with 20 bases in between. CDR3 residues: CASSLGAGGGITEAFF. Here the CDR3 DNA reads TGTGCCAGCAGCCTAGGGGCGGGTGGAGGGATCACTGAAGCTTTCTTT.

This chain links TRBV10-2 with TRBJ1-5, with D uncertain. Germline assignment: CDR1 WSHSY and CDR2 SAAADI. The CDR3 spans 14 residues. V shed 3 bases and J shed 0 bases, with 6 bases lying between them. CDR3 region: CASSDGNSNQPQHF. CDR3 nucleotide sequence: TGCGCCAGCAGTGACGGGAATAGCAATCAGCCCCAGCATTTT.

The gene calls are TRBV5-1 and TRBJ2-7, with D possibly being TRBD1 or TRBD2 (6 bases each). V dropped 4 bases and J dropped 0 bases, with 14 bases sitting between them. This CDR3 has 15 amino acids. Looked up from germline, CDR1 is SGHRS and CDR2 is YFSETQ. The CDR3, as DNA: TGCGCCAGCAGCCCACAGGGAGGAAGCTCCTACGAGCAGTACTTC. Its protein is CASSPQGGSSYEQYF.

The chain recombines TRBV5-1 with TRBJ2-5; D is possibly TRBD2 (6 bases). The CDR3 runs to 17 residues. Trimming removed 0 bases from V and 0 bases from J, with 15 bases in between. Germline V gene data show CDR1 as SGHRS and CDR2 as YFSETQ. The CDR3 region is CASSLGSTTSHQETQYF. DNA of the CDR3: TGCGCCAGCAGCTTGGGGAGCACCACTAGCCACCAAGAGACCCAGTACTTC.

This clone was seen once. The same CDR3 also results from other DNA sequences found in this sample. The V and J genes are TRBV30 and TRBJ1-3, with TRBD1 matching 8 bases. This CDR3 has 14 residues. V dropped 4 bases and J dropped 4; count of bases not matched to a gene: 6. Germline V gene lookup returns CDR1 GTSNPN and CDR2 SVGIG (reference sequence). The CDR3 loop reads CAWTRGQAGNTIYF. The CDR3 bases are TGTGCCTGGACCAGGGGACAGGCAGGAAACACCATATATTTT.

This chain joins TRBV4-3 and TRBJ1-2; D is uncertain. The length of the CDR3 is 16 residues. CDR1 and CDR2 (germline): LGHNA, YSLEER. V lost 0 bases and J lost 4, with 15 bases in between. The CDR3 coding sequence is TGCGCCAGCAGCCAAGATGTCAGGTACAAGACCTATGGCTACACCTTC. Protein product: CASSQDVRYKTYGYTF.

On this clone itself: Other nucleotide sequences from this sample produce the same CDR3. The J gene is TRBJ2-5, the V gene TRBV15; D call uncertain. The germline gives CDR1 LNHNV, CDR2 YYDKDF (reference sequence). V lost 1 base to trimming and J lost 4 bases, with 4 bases between them. This CDR3 has 12 amino acids. This chain's CDR3 is CATSRGAETQYF. As DNA, the CDR3 is TGTGCCACCAGCAGAGGGGCAGAGACCCAGTACTTC. Full variable domain (missing parts from reference TRBV15 and TRBJ2-5): DAMVIQNPRYQVTQFGKPVTLSCSQTLNHNVMYWYQQKSSQAPKLLFHYYDKDFNNEADTPDNFQSRRPNTSFCFLDIRSPGLGDTAMYLCATSRGAETQYFGPGTRLLVL.

With regard to this clone: Other DNA sequences in the sample encode the same CDR3. The CDR3 DNA follows: TGTGCCAGCAGTTTCTCGGGAGGAGAGACCCAGTACTTC. Its translation is CASSFSGGETQYF. The J gene is TRBJ2-5, the V gene TRBV27; TRBD2 agrees at 7 bases. This CDR3 spans 13 amino acids. Germline V gene sequence: CDR1 MNHEY, CDR2 SMNVEV (reference sequence). J was trimmed by 4 bases and V by 3 bases; bases with no gene match: 2.